Below are 9 T cell receptor beta chains sequenced from a single sample in a study of identical twins. TCRdb processed the 5' RACE reads anew with MiXCR; each CDR3 protein has one entry. The sample lists 1.5 million to 2 million distinct CDR3 sequences; roughly 35% were seen once. Sequences were obtained from cord blood. The receptors derive from a newborn girl in good health.

Concerning this clonotype: One end of the junction varies from germline; a read error may be responsible. The rearrangement links TRBV12-3 or TRBV12-4 to TRBJ2-3; D not resolved. The CDR3 is 15 residues long. CDR3 bases: TGTGCCAGCAGGGGTAGGGCTAGTAGAGCAGATATGCAGTATTTT. Translation gives CASRGRASRADMQYF.

This clonotype was seen a handful of times. The CDR3 bases are TGCAGTGCTAGTCTTCCCAGGGGGCTCACAGATACGCAGTATTTT. Protein sequence: CSASLPRGLTDTQYF. The chain carries TRBV20-1 and TRBJ2-3; 8 positions match TRBD1. Germline values: CDR1 DFQATT, CDR2 SNEGSKA (reference sequence). V shed 3 bases and J 2 bases; nucleotides not matched to a gene: 7. The CDR3 consists of 15 residues.

The genes are TRBV5-5 and TRBJ2-1, with 13 bases fitting TRBD2. The J segment lost 7 bases and the V segment lost 2 bases, leaving 6 bases of the junction unmatched. The CDR3 extends over 16 amino acids. CDR1 is SGHKS, CDR2 YYEKEE, per germline (reference sequence). CDR3 coding DNA: TGTGCCAGCAGCTTTACGACTAGCGGGGGGCAGAATGAGCAGTTCTTC. Translation: CASSFTTSGGQNEQFF.

This clonotype was picked up many times. The chain employs TRBV27 and TRBJ1-2; 7 nucleotides line up with TRBD1. Looked up from germline, CDR1 is MNHEY and CDR2 is SMNVEV (reference sequence). V lost 0 bases to trimming and J lost 4 bases; unmatched junction nucleotides: 2. CDR3 length: 14 residues. The CDR3 sequence: CASSLSGGGYGYTF. In nucleotides, the CDR3 is TGTGCCAGCAGTTTATCAGGGGGCGGCTATGGCTACACCTTC.

V gene TRBV20-1 combines with J gene TRBJ1-4; D remains ambiguous. Between the trimmed V and J ends, which lost 4 bases and 8 bases, there was a span of 14 bases. Per the germline V gene, CDR1 is DFQATT and CDR2 is SNEGSKA (reference sequence). The CDR3 consists of 13 residues. As DNA, the CDR3 is TGCAGTGCTACCCCACCCGCTCGGGAAAAACTGTTTTTT. Its translation is CSATPPAREKLFF.

Remarks on this clonotype: Given a much more abundant clone one base away, this may be a read error. The CDR3 region is CSARVDTEAFF. The CDR3 DNA sequence: TGCAGTGCTAGAGTGGACACTGAAGCTTTCTTT. The V call is TRBV20-1, the J call TRBJ1-1; D unresolved. CDR1 and CDR2 (germline): DFQATT, SNEGSKA (reference sequence). The CDR3 runs to 11 residues. With 1 base removed from V and 3 bases from J, the gap between germline ends came to 3 bases.

This clonotype was observed a few times. V is TRBV11-3 and J is TRBJ2-3; D might be TRBD1 (5 bases). Germline CDR1 is SGHNT and CDR2 is YENEEA. The CDR3 is 15 residues long. The ends were cut back, 6 bases at V and 6 bases at J, with 19 bases in the middle. The CDR3 bases are TGTGCCAGCAGGCGCTCAGGGTTTGGCGATGATACGCAGTATTTT. It encodes CASRRSGFGDDTQYF.

This clonotype was recorded a few times. The genes are TRBV20-1 and TRBJ1-2; TRBD1 is a possible D gene (5 bases). CDR3 length: 12 residues. V lost 6 bases, J lost 5 bases, and 13 bases lay in between. Germline assignment: CDR1 DFQATT and CDR2 SNEGSKA (reference sequence). The CDR3 DNA reads as TGCAGTGCCGCCCCAGGGCGGTATGGCTACACCTTC. Protein sequence: CSAAPGRYGYTF.

The V and J genes are TRBV5-6 and TRBJ2-3; D ambiguous. V was clipped by 0 bases and J by 2 bases, with 7 bases between them. Per germline, CDR1 SGHDT and CDR2 YYEEEE. The CDR3 is made up of 14 amino acids. The CDR3 DNA reads as TGTGCCAGCAGCTTGGGGGTCTTCACAGATACGCAGTATTTT. Protein: CASSLGVFTDTQYF.